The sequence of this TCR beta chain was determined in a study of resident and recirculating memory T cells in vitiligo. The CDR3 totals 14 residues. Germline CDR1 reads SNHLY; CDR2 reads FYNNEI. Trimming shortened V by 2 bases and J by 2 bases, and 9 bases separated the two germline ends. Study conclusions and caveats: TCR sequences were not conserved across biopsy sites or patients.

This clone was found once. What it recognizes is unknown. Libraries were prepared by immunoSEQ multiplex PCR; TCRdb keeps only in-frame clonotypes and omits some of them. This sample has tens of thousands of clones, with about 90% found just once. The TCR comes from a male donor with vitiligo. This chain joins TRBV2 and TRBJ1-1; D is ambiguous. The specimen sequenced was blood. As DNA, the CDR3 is TGTGCCAGCAGTGAACGGGGTACTAACACTGAAGCTTTCTTT. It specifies CASSERGTNTEAFF.